The clone carrying this TCR beta chain was seen a handful of times. Its specificity is unknown. This entry is derived from a study of CD8 T cells in ankylosing spondylitis. General study findings and limits: Peripheral blood samples showed relatively rare disease-linked clones, and these clones were CD8+. Seemingly characteristic of ankylosing spondylitis blood was a TCR beta motif consisting of 7 or 8 highly homologous variants.

CDR3 length: 14 residues. V dropped 4 bases and J dropped 0 bases, with 9 bases sitting between them. TCRdb independently ran MiXCR on the 5' RACE reads; one entry per CDR3 protein. This table has a few hundred thousand distinct CDR3 sequences, about 20% appearing once. The TCR sequence derives from a male donor with ankylosing spondylitis or in good health (not recorded which). This chain links TRBV12-3 or TRBV12-4 with TRBJ1-2; D perhaps matches TRBD1 (6 bases). Sequenced material: blood, either unsorted or a sorted T cell fraction (not recorded which). CDR3 residues: CASSSGATNYGYTF. The DNA of the CDR3 is TGTGCCAGCAGTTCAGGGGCAACTAACTATGGCTACACCTTC.